The present TCR beta chain was sequenced within a study of cytomegalovirus exposure and HLA in healthy donors. The CDR3 consists of 17 residues. CDR1 is SGHAT, CDR2 FQNNGV, per germline. Trimming took 0 bases from V and 2 from J; bases not matched to a gene: 8. PCR employed 60 Vbeta and 13 Jbeta primers. Assay used: immunoSEQ multiplex PCR; TCRdb lists only in-frame clones, some missing. In the table there are about 190,000 clones, about 81% of which are singletons. A word on this clone: As yet, its antigen is unknown.

Overall study results and limits: Altogether, 160 or so TCR beta chains were recorded as cytomegalovirus-associated. Available immune exposure information covered CMV serostatus only. Data from an earlier analysis indicated that most TCR beta V segments were productive either about 87% or about 30% of the time. When analyzed later, the rates of TCR association showed variation by HLA locus, with DRB1 the most and HLA-C the fewest.

The sample comprised PBMCs. The TCR was taken from a woman younger than 35 in good health and CMV-seronegative. This chain joins TRBV11-2 and TRBJ2-7; TRBD2 aligns across 9 bases. CDR3 in amino acids: CASSLDSLASGTYEQYF. CDR3 DNA: TGTGCCAGCAGCTTAGATAGTTTGGCTAGCGGGACCTACGAGCAGTACTTC.